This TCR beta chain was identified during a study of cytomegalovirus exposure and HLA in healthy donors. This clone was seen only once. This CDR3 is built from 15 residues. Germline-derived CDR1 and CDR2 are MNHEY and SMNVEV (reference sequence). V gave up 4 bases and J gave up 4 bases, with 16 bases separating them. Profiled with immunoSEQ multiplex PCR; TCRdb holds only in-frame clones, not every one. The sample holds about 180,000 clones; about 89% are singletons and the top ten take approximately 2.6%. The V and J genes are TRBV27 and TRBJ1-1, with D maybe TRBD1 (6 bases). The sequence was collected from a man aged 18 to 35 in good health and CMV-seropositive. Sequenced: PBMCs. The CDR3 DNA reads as TGTGCCAGCAGTTACTCAGGGGCGCGGAGCACTGAAGCTTTCTTT. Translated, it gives CASSYSGARSTEAFF.